This T cell receptor beta chain originates from a study of T cell responses to AZD1222 COVID-19 vaccine. Study findings and constraints: Spike was spanned by vaccine-associated CD4 TCRs, with dominance at 160-218 and 743-854. Sampled repertoires all dated from after the peak T cell response. Baseline serology detected seropositivity in only five or six AZD1222 recipients. Close to half of spike-specific TCRs reportedly recognize unmutated variant regions.

About this clone itself: What it recognizes is unknown.

Germline V gives CDR1 MGHDK, CDR2 SYGVNS. The CDR3 is 13 amino acids. Trimming removed 3 bases from V and 8 bases from J, with 10 bases in between. Clones were sequenced by immunoSEQ multiplex PCR, and TCRdb holds only the in-frame ones, with some missing. Here the sample spans 150,000 or so clones, around 85% being singletons. The sequences come from peripheral blood, collected on day 0 of MenACWY control vaccination. The genes are TRBV25-1 and TRBJ1-4, with D unclear. The clonotype originates from an adult in good health. The CDR3 region has the DNA TGTGCCAGCAGTGAGGCCCAGAGAGAAAAACTGTTTTTT. Encoded protein: CASSEAQREKLFF.